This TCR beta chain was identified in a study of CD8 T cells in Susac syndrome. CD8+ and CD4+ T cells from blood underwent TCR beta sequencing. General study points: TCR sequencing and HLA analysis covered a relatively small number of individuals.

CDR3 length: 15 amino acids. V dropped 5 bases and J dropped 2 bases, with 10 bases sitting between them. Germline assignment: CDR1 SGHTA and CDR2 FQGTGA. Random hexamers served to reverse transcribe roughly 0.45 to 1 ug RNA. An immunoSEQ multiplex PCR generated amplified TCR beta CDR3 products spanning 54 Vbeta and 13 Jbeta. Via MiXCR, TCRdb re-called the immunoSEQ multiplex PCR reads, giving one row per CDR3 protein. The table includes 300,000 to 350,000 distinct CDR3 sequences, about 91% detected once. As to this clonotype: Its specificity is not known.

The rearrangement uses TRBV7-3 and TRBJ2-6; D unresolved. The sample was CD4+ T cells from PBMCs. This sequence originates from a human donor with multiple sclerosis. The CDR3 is CASSADIPGANVLTF. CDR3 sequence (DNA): TGTGCCAGCAGCGCCGACATTCCTGGGGCCAACGTCCTGACTTTC.